The sequence of this T cell receptor (beta chain) was determined in a study of vaccination effects on CD4 cells after COVID-19. Regarding the study as a whole: Clones that were induced by infection or by vaccine showed marked contraction late after vaccination.

The CDR3 covers 17 residues. The germline CDR1 and CDR2 sequences are MGHRA and YSYEKL. Between the trimmed V and J ends, which lost 2 bases and 0 bases, there was a span of 14 bases. Isolation of CD4+ T cells took place after less than twelve days of culture. Concerning this clone: The antigen is not known.

Here immunoSEQ multiplex PCR was the method, and the copy in TCRdb shows in-frame clones only, minus some. The table shows about 74,000 clones, with 75% to 80% occurring only once. The source is a human donor who received a COVID-19 vaccine. The specimen comprised CD4+ T cells from PBMCs cultured without peptide, sampled before COVID-19 vaccination. The chain employs TRBV4-1 and TRBJ1-5, with D maybe TRBD1 (6 bases). In DNA, the CDR3 is TGCGCCAGCAGCCAAATGGGGGGGCTGTATAGCAATCAGCCCCAGCATTTT. It translates to CASSQMGGLYSNQPQHF.